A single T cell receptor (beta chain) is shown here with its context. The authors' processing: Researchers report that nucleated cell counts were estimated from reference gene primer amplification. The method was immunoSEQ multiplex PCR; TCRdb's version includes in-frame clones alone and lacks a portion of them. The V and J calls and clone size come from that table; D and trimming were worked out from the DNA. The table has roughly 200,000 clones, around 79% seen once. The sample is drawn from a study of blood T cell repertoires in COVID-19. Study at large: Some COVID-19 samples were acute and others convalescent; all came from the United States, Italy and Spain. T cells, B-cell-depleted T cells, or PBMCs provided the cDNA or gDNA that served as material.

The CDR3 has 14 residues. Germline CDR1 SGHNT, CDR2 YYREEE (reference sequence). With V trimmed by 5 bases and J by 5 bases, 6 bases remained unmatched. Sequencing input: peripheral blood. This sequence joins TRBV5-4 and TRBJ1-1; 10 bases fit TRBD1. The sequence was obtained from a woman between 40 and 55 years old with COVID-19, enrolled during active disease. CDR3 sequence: CASRRQGARTEAFF. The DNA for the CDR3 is TGTGCCAGCAGGCGACAGGGGGCGAGAACTGAAGCTTTCTTT.